Listed here are 32 T cell receptor beta chains from one sample, sequenced in a study of blood T cell repertoires in COVID-19. Assay: immunoSEQ multiplex PCR; the TCRdb copy retains only in-frame clones and omits some. The sample includes 200,000 to 250,000 clones, about 85% of them seen just once. The material sequenced was peripheral blood. Receptor source: a young woman who had recovered from COVID-19.

The rearrangement uses TRBV9 and TRBJ2-1; a possible D gene is TRBD2 (6 bases). Germline CDR1 SGDLS, CDR2 YYNGEE. Trimming removed 2 bases from V and 0 bases from J, with 12 bases in between. The CDR3 length is 16 residues. The CDR3 is CASSVGRGSSYNEQFF. The CDR3 nucleotides are TGTGCCAGCAGCGTTGGGCGGGGTAGCTCCTACAATGAGCAGTTCTTC.

This chain connects TRBV11-2 to TRBJ2-1; possibly TRBD2 for D (5 bases). Germline lookup yields CDR1 SGHAT and CDR2 FQNNGV. The CDR3 loop spans 13 amino acids. Between the trimmed V and J ends, which lost 0 bases and 8 bases, there was a span of 8 bases. The CDR3 DNA reads TGTGCCAGCAGCTTAGATCTCGGGGATGAGCAGTTCTTC. Translation: CASSLDLGDEQFF.

The chain combines TRBV7-2 with TRBJ1-1, with 10 positions matching TRBD1. The CDR3 totals 12 residues. The junction had 3 bases not matched to a gene; V was cut back by 4 bases and J by 10 bases. CDR1 is SGHTA and CDR2 is FQGNSA in the germline V gene. In DNA form, the CDR3 reads TGTGCCAGCAGCTCAGGACAGGGGGTAGCTTTCTTT. It yields the protein CASSSGQGVAFF.

The chain combines TRBV15 with TRBJ2-1; D ambiguous. There are 17 residues in the CDR3. Per the germline V gene, CDR1 is LNHNV and CDR2 is YYDKDF (reference sequence). With 1 base removed from V and 0 bases from J, the gap between germline ends came to 13 bases. Written as DNA, the CDR3 is TGTGCCACCAGCAGAGTTTTAGCCCCAAGCTCCTACAATGAGCAGTTCTTC. Protein: CATSRVLAPSSYNEQFF.

The chain couples TRBV14 to TRBJ1-2; 7 bases are shared with TRBD1. The CDR3 extends over 14 amino acids. The germline V gene has CDR1 SGHDN and CDR2 FVKESK. Germline trimming cut 1 base from V and 7 bases from J; bases unmatched to any gene: 6. The CDR3 reads CASSQAPTGSGYTF. The CDR3 coding sequence is TGTGCCAGCAGCCAAGCACCGACAGGGAGTGGCTACACCTTC.

The rearrangement links TRBV9 to TRBJ2-1; maybe TRBD2 (6 bases). With 2 bases removed from V and 5 bases from J, the gap between germline ends came to 17 bases. CDR1 SGDLS and CDR2 YYNGEE come from the germline V gene. The CDR3 has 16 residues. The CDR3 DNA follows: TGTGCCAGCAGCGTCACTAGCAGGACCAACCACAATGAGCAGTTCTTC. Translating it yields CASSVTSRTNHNEQFF.

The chain carries TRBV5-3 and TRBJ1-1, with D possibly TRBD1 on 5 matching bases. TRBV5-3 is an ORF for which the function is uncertain. The CDR3 totals 19 residues. Deletions cut 2 bases from V and 4 bases from J, with 27 bases between. In nucleotides, the CDR3 is TGTGCCAGAAGCTTATCACTTAGTTGGCCGGGGGAGAGGAGCACTGAAGCTTTCTTT. Its protein product is CARSLSLSWPGERSTEAFF.

The table lists this clone with a count of one. The chain links TRBV9 to TRBJ2-1; 11 bases line up with TRBD2. Germline V gene sequence: CDR1 SGDLS, CDR2 YYNGEE. The CDR3 has 16 residues. V shed 4 bases and J 3 bases; nucleotides not matched to a gene: 6. The CDR3 loop is CASSSRLAGGYNEQFF. CDR3 nucleotides: TGTGCCAGCAGCTCCCGGCTAGCGGGAGGCTACAATGAGCAGTTCTTC.

V usage is TRBV18 and J usage is TRBJ1-1; perhaps TRBD1 as D (5 bases). Germline values: CDR1 KGHSH, CDR2 LQKENI. V dropped 3 bases and J dropped 2 bases, with 10 bases sitting between them. The CDR3 is made up of 14 amino acids. This chain's CDR3 is CASSPTTVNTEAFF. For the CDR3, the DNA is TGTGCCAGCTCACCCACGACAGTTAACACTGAAGCTTTCTTT. The variable domain in full, with the rest retrieved from reference TRBV18 and TRBJ1-1, is NAGVMQNPRHLVRRRGQEARLRCSPMKGHSHVYWYRQLPEEGLKFMVYLQKENIIDESGMPKERFSAEFPKEGPSILRIQQVVRGDSAAYFCASSPTTVNTEAFFGQGTRLTVV.

This chain joins TRBV3-1 (or the pseudogene TRBV3-2) and TRBJ2-1, with TRBD2 as a possible D gene (5 bases). This CDR3 has 14 amino acids. CDR1 LGHDT and CDR2 YNNKEL come from the germline V gene (reference sequence). Trimming stripped 5 bases from V and 6 bases from J, with 14 bases between. Written as DNA, the CDR3 is TGTGCCAGCAGCGGAGCACCTGAGGGCAATGAGCAGTTCTTC. It encodes CASSGAPEGNEQFF.

Notes on this clone: The same CDR3 arises from other DNA sequences in this sample as well. The rearrangement joins TRBV6-6 to TRBJ2-7; maybe TRBD2 (5 bases). V was pared by 2 bases and J by 2 bases, with 7 bases between. The germline V gene has CDR1 MNHNY and CDR2 SVGAGI (reference sequence). There are 13 residues in the CDR3. CDR3 amino acids: CASSYLATYEQYF. The CDR3 region has the DNA TGTGCCAGCAGTTACCTAGCCACCTACGAGCAGTACTTC.

This clone was picked up one time. The chain couples TRBV13 to TRBJ2-6; D gene ambiguous. Per the germline V gene, CDR1 is PRHDT and CDR2 is FYEKMQ (reference sequence). The CDR3 sequence is 13 residues long. The V and J ends lost 7 bases and 1 base respectively, with 5 bases between them. CDR3 sequence: CASTLSGANVLTF. In DNA form, the CDR3 reads TGTGCCAGCACCCTTTCTGGGGCCAACGTCCTGACTTTC. The full variable domain, completed using reference TRBV13 and TRBJ2-6, is AAGVIQSPRHLIKEKRETATLKCYPIPRHDTVYWYQQGPGQDPQFLISFYEKMQSDKGSIPDRFSAQQFSDYHSELNMSSLELGDSALYFCASTLSGANVLTFGAGSRLTVL.

This rearrangement joins TRBV25-1 to TRBJ1-1; the D gene is possibly TRBD1 (5 bases). Trimming stripped 7 bases from V and 0 bases from J, with 9 bases between. Germline V lookup: CDR1 MGHDK, CDR2 SYGVNS. CDR3 length equals 13 residues. For the CDR3, the DNA is TGTGCCAGCACAGACAGTTTGAACACTGAAGCTTTCTTT. Its translation: CASTDSLNTEAFF.

The chain recombines TRBV5-5 with TRBJ1-4; possibly TRBD1 for D (5 bases). The ends were cut back, 7 bases at V and 4 bases at J, with 17 bases in the middle. Germline CDR1 SGHKS, CDR2 YYEKEE (reference sequence). There are 15 residues in the CDR3. The CDR3 protein is CASGQDSQSNEKLFF. In nucleotides, the CDR3 is TGTGCCAGCGGACAAGACAGTCAGAGTAATGAAAAACTGTTTTTT.

The chain has TRBV9 and TRBJ1-2, with 8 bases lining up with TRBD1. Germline-derived CDR1 and CDR2 are SGDLS and YYNGEE. V dropped 2 bases and J dropped 4; count of bases not matched to a gene: 10. CDR3 length: 16 residues. This CDR3 reads CASSVETGAIGYGYTF. For the CDR3, the DNA is TGTGCCAGCAGCGTGGAGACAGGGGCTATCGGCTATGGCTACACCTTC. Together with reference TRBV9 and TRBJ1-2, the CDR3 gives the full variable domain: DSGVTQTPKHLITATGQRVTLRCSPRSGDLSVYWYQQSLDQGLQFLIQYYNGEERAKGNILERFSAQQFPDLHSELNLSSLELGDSALYFCASSVETGAIGYGYTFGSGTRLTVV.

The chain employs TRBV7-6 and TRBJ2-2; D is perhaps TRBD2 (5 bases). Looked up from germline, CDR1 is SGHVS and CDR2 is FNYEAQ. V was trimmed by 6 bases and J by 0 bases, leaving 14 bases between them. This CDR3 has 16 residues. The CDR3 sequence: CASRGSGRANTGELFF. CDR3 DNA sequence: TGTGCCAGCAGGGGCTCTGGGCGGGCGAACACCGGGGAGCTGTTTTTT.

The chain employs TRBV9 and TRBJ1-2, with D possibly being TRBD1 (5 bases). Germline V gene sequence: CDR1 SGDLS, CDR2 YYNGEE. The V end lost 0 bases, the J end lost 4 bases, and 13 bases lay between the germline ends. This CDR3 region has 15 residues. CDR3 region: CASSVDRWGGYGYTF. In DNA, the CDR3 is TGTGCCAGCAGCGTAGATAGATGGGGGGGCTATGGCTACACCTTC. Variable domain in full (rest from reference TRBV9 and TRBJ1-2): DSGVTQTPKHLITATGQRVTLRCSPRSGDLSVYWYQQSLDQGLQFLIQYYNGEERAKGNILERFSAQQFPDLHSELNLSSLELGDSALYFCASSVDRWGGYGYTFGSGTRLTVV.

The chain couples TRBV6-4 to TRBJ1-3, with TRBD1 as a possible D gene (5 bases). CDR1 is MRHNA and CDR2 is SNTAGT in the germline V gene. This CDR3 region has 15 residues. V was pared by 5 bases and J by 2 bases, with 13 bases between. This chain's CDR3 is CASSPLAGPGNTIYF. The CDR3 DNA follows: TGTGCCAGCAGTCCGCTGGCGGGGCCTGGAAACACCATATATTTT.

The chain links TRBV7-2 to TRBJ2-3, with D possibly being TRBD2 (6 bases). The CDR3 is made up of 15 amino acids. V lost 5 bases, J lost 1 base, and 13 bases lay in between. Germline-derived CDR1 and CDR2 are SGHTA and FQGNSA. CDR3: CASSLGGVGTDTQYF. The CDR3 DNA is TGTGCCAGCAGCCTGGGAGGAGTGGGCACAGATACGCAGTATTTT.

The chain couples TRBV19 to TRBJ2-6, with a weak D call TRBD1 (6 bases). The CDR3 is 17 residues long. Germline V gene data show CDR1 as LNHDA and CDR2 as SQIVND (reference sequence). V gave up 5 bases and J gave up 0 bases, with 14 bases separating them. The CDR3 loop is CASSPQGAGSGANVLTF. The CDR3 DNA follows: TGTGCCAGTAGTCCACAGGGTGCCGGCTCTGGGGCCAACGTCCTGACTTTC.

This chain links TRBV9 with TRBJ2-3; 9 bases are shared with TRBD2. J lost 3 bases, V lost 4 bases, and 9 bases had no gene match. Germline V gene data show CDR1 as SGDLS and CDR2 as YYNGEE. This CDR3 has 16 residues. CDR3 sequence (DNA): TGTGCCAGCAGCACGCAGCGGGAGGAAATAACAGATACGCAGTATTTT. Protein: CASSTQREEITDTQYF.

The gene calls are TRBV5-1 and TRBJ2-2; tentatively, D is TRBD1 (5 bases). V lost 2 bases and J 4 bases, leaving 6 bases between the germline ends. Germline CDR1 is SGHRS and CDR2 is YFSETQ. This CDR3 has 13 amino acids. In DNA form, the CDR3 reads TGCGCCAGCAGCTTTGACAGCACCGGGGAGCTGTTTTTT. Translated, it gives CASSFDSTGELFF.

This clone was seen more than once but under ten times. The chain links TRBV6-4 to TRBJ1-5; no firm D call. The CDR3 is made up of 13 amino acids. Germline values: CDR1 MRHNA, CDR2 SNTAGT. The V and J ends lost 5 bases and 4 bases respectively, with 9 bases between them. DNA of the CDR3: TGTGCCAGCAGTCCAACGGGGAATCAGCCCCAGCATTTT. Its protein product is CASSPTGNQPQHF.

The chain carries TRBV12-3 or TRBV12-4 and TRBJ2-1, with 7 nucleotides matching TRBD1. The CDR3 contains 12 residues. J gave up 9 bases and V 6 bases, and 5 bases lay outside the gene matches. CDR3 nucleotide sequence: TGTGCCAGCAGCCGGACAGGTCCTGAGCAGTTCTTC. Its translation is CASSRTGPEQFF.

J is TRBJ1-4 and V is TRBV11-2; 11 nucleotides align to TRBD1. The CDR3 sequence is 18 residues long. Looked up from germline, CDR1 is SGHAT and CDR2 is FQNNGV. Trimming removed 3 bases from V and 7 bases from J; junction bases left unmatched: 13. This CDR3 reads CASSLWGGQGESGEKLFF. DNA of the CDR3: TGTGCCAGCAGCTTGTGGGGGGGACAGGGGGAATCGGGTGAAAAACTGTTTTTT. Full variable domain (outside the CDR3, taken from reference TRBV11-2 and TRBJ1-4): EAGVAQSPRYKIIEKRQSVAFWCNPISGHATLYWYQQILGQGPKLLIQFQNNGVVDDSQLPKDRFSAERLKGVDSTLKIQPAKLEDSAVYLCASSLWGGQGESGEKLFFGSGTQLSVL.

The rearrangement joins TRBV19 to TRBJ1-2; tentatively, D is TRBD1 (6 bases). The CDR3 consists of 15 residues. Trimming pared 6 bases from V and 4 bases from J, leaving 18 bases between. Germline CDR1 LNHDA, CDR2 SQIVND (reference sequence). The CDR3 loop is CASSPYSDSFYGYTF. DNA for the CDR3: TGTGCCAGTAGCCCTTATTCGGACAGTTTCTATGGCTACACCTTC.

This sequence joins TRBV2 and TRBJ2-3, with no clear D. This CDR3 has 13 amino acids. V was clipped by 11 bases and J by 4 bases, with 16 bases between them. Germline V gives CDR1 SNHLY, CDR2 FYNNEI. The CDR3 DNA reads as TGTGCCTCTAAAGGAGATTCGGCAGATACGCAGTATTTT. It encodes CASKGDSADTQYF.

The chain recombines TRBV7-9 with TRBJ2-3; 13 bases match TRBD2. V lost 5 bases and J lost 4; bases outside the gene matches: 15. From germline, CDR1 is SEHNR and CDR2 FQNEAQ (reference sequence). The CDR3 extends over 19 amino acids. The CDR3 DNA is TGTGCCAGCAGCACGAGCCGGACTAGCGGGGGCGATGGGGCAGATACGCAGTATTTT. This encodes CASSTSRTSGGDGADTQYF.

This clone was seen once. This rearrangement joins TRBV7-3 to TRBJ2-7; 9 nucleotides align to TRBD1. The CDR3 runs to 13 residues. The junction had 5 bases not matched to a gene; V was cut back by 5 bases and J by 6 bases. The germline V gene has CDR1 SGHTA and CDR2 FQGTGA. Here the CDR3 DNA reads TGTGCCAGCAGCGGGGGGACAGGGACCGAGCAGTACTTC. The encoded protein is CASSGGTGTEQYF. The full variable domain, rest sourced from reference TRBV7-3 and TRBJ2-7, is GAGVSQTPSNKVTEKGKYVELRCDPISGHTALYWYRQSLGQGPEFLIYFQGTGAADDSGLPNDRFFAVRPEGSVSTLKIQRTERGDSAVYLCASSGGTGTEQYFGPGTRLTVT.

This clone has only one observation. The gene calls are TRBV9 and TRBJ1-2; 8 positions agree with TRBD1. V shed 0 bases, J shed 3 bases, and the junction held 22 bases outside the gene matches. CDR3 length: 21 residues. From germline, CDR1 is SGDLS and CDR2 YYNGEE. The CDR3 spells CASSVEAAWSSIRGQDYGYTF. CDR3 DNA: TGTGCCAGCAGCGTAGAGGCCGCTTGGAGCTCTATCAGGGGACAGGACTATGGCTACACCTTC.

This clone has just one count. This chain joins TRBV29-1 and TRBJ2-7; D perhaps matches TRBD2 (5 bases). Between the trimmed V and J ends, which lost 6 bases and 6 bases, there was a span of 24 bases. Germline values: CDR1 SQVTM, CDR2 ANQGSEA. This CDR3 region has 15 residues. The CDR3 region is CSVLGALGVEGEQYF. The DNA of the CDR3 is TGCAGCGTCCTCGGAGCACTGGGAGTGGAAGGCGAGCAGTACTTC.

This chain uses TRBV30 with TRBJ2-1; 8 bases are a match to TRBD2. V gave up 2 bases and J gave up 8 bases; unmatched junction bases: 14. There are 16 residues in the CDR3. Germline assignment: CDR1 GTSNPN and CDR2 SVGIG (reference sequence). CDR3 residues: CAWSHARTSLGDEQFF. Written as DNA, the CDR3 is TGTGCCTGGAGTCACGCACGGACTAGCCTCGGCGATGAGCAGTTCTTC.